This entry describes one T cell receptor beta chain. Its binding antigen is unknown. No clone much larger than this one lies a single base away; base qualities are absent. Deletion took 0 bases off V and 0 bases off J, with a span of 5 bases between the germline ends. Counted from cysteine to phenylalanine, this CDR3 has 14 amino acids. Kept here is only the CDR3 DNA, which spans 42 bases and is read in frame from base 1. The germline V gene (reference sequence) sets CDR1 to GTSNPN and CDR2 to SVGIG. Enrolling through a virtual design, the prospective study's participants ranged in age from roughly 18 to 95 years and lived across 24 United States geographic areas. In the prospective study, participants were assigned to cohorts based on the clinical history participants reported in a screening survey and a study questionnaire. Mobile phlebotomists in the prospective study collected whole blood, serum and a nasopharyngeal or oropharyngeal swab from every participant. Over an approximately 2-month period, participants in the prospective study had the option of providing additional blood draws and questionnaires. Prospective study blood samples were shipped either frozen or at room temperature before DNA extraction.

These data come from a study of blood T cell repertoires in COVID-19 (dated by TCRdb to the early 2020s). Notes on the research overall: Recovered participants in ImmuneRACE Cohort 3 were defined as having two consecutive negative NP/OP PCR tests, clearance from a healthcare professional, or resolution of symptoms. Samples covering the acute and convalescent phases of COVID-19 were provided by collaborators in the United States, Italy and Spain. The material from the prospective study consisted of cDNA or gDNA derived from T cells, B-cell-depleted T cells, or PBMCs. Subjects who had been exposed to COVID-19, were actively infected with it, or had recovered from it provided the deeply sampled blood TCRbeta repertoires that made up the dataset. A freely available public database, intended as a resource for researchers studying the immune response to SARS-CoV-2, is where the repertoires were released. Samples were obtained from the ongoing ImmuneRACE study (first 160 participants) and from some 1,200 subjects provided by 6 global collaborators. A de-identified subject ID, COVID-19 status, age in years and sex were almost always included in the sample metadata. Where available, HLA class I and class II types were taken from metadata supplied by the sample provider and were not determined by assay-based typing.

TCRbeta CDR3 regions were amplified from genomic DNA by means of the immunoSEQ Assay, a bias-controlled multiplex PCR. The authors' analysis ran thus. Within the assay, amplification of reference gene primers was used to estimate how many nucleated cells each sample contained. Sequence reads were collapsed and filtered to measure the absolute abundance of every unique TCRbeta CDR3 rearrangement. For each sample, productive Simpson clonality was calculated by taking the square root of Simpson's diversity index across productive rearrangements. The source is immuneACCESS, and TCRdb retained only in-frame sequences with V and J called. Part of the clones is not carried over; for the studies checked, unresolved V genes explain less than half of this, and the remainder is unexplained. D and trimming were read from the DNA, whereas the V and J calls and clone size are those reported in that table. Present in this sample are hundreds of thousands of clones, about 88% of which were seen just once. Jointly, the top ten make up around 2% of the sample.

The full study reports these points: The quantity of clinical and demographic metadata differed by source and by participant and was supplied without curation.

The sequence links TRBV30 to TRBJ1-4; the D gene cannot be resolved reliably. The receptor's source is a woman aged 55-70 years in a cohort exposed to, infected with or recovered from COVID-19 (not recorded which). The specimen was PBMCs or T cells enriched from blood (not recorded which). The CDR3 reads as follows: CAWSVSSTNEKLFF. The nucleotide sequence is TGTGCCTGGAGTGTCAGTTCAACTAATGAAAAACTGTTTTTT.